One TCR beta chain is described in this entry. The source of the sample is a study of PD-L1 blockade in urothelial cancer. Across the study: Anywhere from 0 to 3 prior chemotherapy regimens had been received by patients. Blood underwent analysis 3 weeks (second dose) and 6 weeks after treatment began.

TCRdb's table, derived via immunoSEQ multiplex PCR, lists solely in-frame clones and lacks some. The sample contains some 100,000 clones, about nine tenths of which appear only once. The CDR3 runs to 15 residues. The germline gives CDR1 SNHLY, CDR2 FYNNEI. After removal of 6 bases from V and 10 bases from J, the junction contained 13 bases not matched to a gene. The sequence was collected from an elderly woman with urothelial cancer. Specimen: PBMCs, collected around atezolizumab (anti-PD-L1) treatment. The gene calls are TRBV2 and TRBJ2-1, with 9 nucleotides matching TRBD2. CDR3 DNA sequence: TGTGCCAGCAGCGCCTCGAGTAGCGGGAGCTCCGAGCAGTTCTTC. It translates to CASSASSSGSSEQFF.